The clone carrying this T cell receptor beta chain came up a few times. This sample is part of a study of CD8+CD57+ T cells in acquired aplastic anemia. Study-level background: Sorting CD4+ and CD8+ cells gave DNA averaging about 3.3 ug.

Profiling of TCR beta VDJ combinations and CDR3 sequences used genomic DNA as template. TCRdb reprocessed the reads with MiXCR, giving one entry per CDR3 protein. The sample has about 190,000 distinct CDR3 sequences; 40% to 55% are singletons. The CDR3 is made up of 11 amino acids. The germline V gene encodes CDR1 KGHDR and CDR2 SFDVKD. Trimming stripped 8 bases from V and 2 bases from J, with 5 bases between. By flow cytometry, patients selected for sequencing had shown an expansion of CD8+CD57+ cells. Sequencing was done on a sample of sorted CD4+, CD8+, or CD8+CD57+ T cells (not recorded which) from PBMCs. V gene TRBV24-1 combines with J gene TRBJ1-1, with D hard to call. This sequence was found in a human donor with aplastic anemia. This CDR3 reads CATMGNTEAFF. DNA for the CDR3: TGTGCCACCATGGGAAACACTGAAGCTTTCTTT.